This entry lists 27 T cell receptor beta chains sequenced from one sample in a study of PD-L1 blockade in urothelial cancer. Clones were sequenced by immunoSEQ multiplex PCR, and TCRdb holds only the in-frame ones, with some missing. This sample has 50,000 to 60,000 clones, with just over 85% found just once. The sequencing used PBMCs, collected around atezolizumab (anti-PD-L1) treatment. Every receptor here comes from a man aged 45-65 years with urothelial cancer.

The chain recombines TRBV11-2 with TRBJ2-1; 11 positions match TRBD2. Germline-derived CDR1 and CDR2 are SGHAT and FQNNGV. CDR3 length: 14 residues. The ends lost 5 bases at V and 4 bases at J; junction bases unmatched: 1. This CDR3 reads CASSLAGGYNEQFF. The CDR3 DNA follows: TGTGCCAGCAGCCTAGCGGGAGGTTACAATGAGCAGTTCTTC.

This clone has just a few counts. V gene TRBV6-5 combines with J gene TRBJ1-5; D is unclear. Trimming took 7 bases from V and 6 from J, leaving 13 bases between them. Germline values: CDR1 MNHEY, CDR2 SVGAGI. The CDR3 is 13 amino acids. CDR3 bases: TGTGCCAGCACCACCTTGTCCGGTCAGCCCCAGCATTTT. It translates to CASTTLSGQPQHF.

This clone has only a few counts. This chain joins TRBV19 and TRBJ2-7; D perhaps matches TRBD2 (6 bases). Deletions cut 0 bases from V and 3 bases from J, with 15 bases between. This CDR3 region has 16 residues. Germline CDR1 and CDR2: LNHDA and SQIVND (reference sequence). CDR3 in DNA: TGTGCCAGTAGTATAGATCAGGTGGCGGGGATCTACGAGCAGTACTTC. This sequence encodes CASSIDQVAGIYEQYF.

The chain links TRBV18 to TRBJ2-3, with 7 bases fitting TRBD2. The CDR3 covers 17 residues. With 0 bases clipped from V and 5 bases from J, the junction kept 11 bases outside the gene matches. Germline V gene data show CDR1 as KGHSH and CDR2 as LQKENI. This chain's CDR3 is CASSPPGGPIALDTQYF. In nucleotides, the CDR3 is TGTGCCAGCTCACCACCGGGAGGGCCGATAGCATTAGATACGCAGTATTTT.

This clone was detected a few times. V is TRBV2 and J is TRBJ2-3; 16 positions agree with TRBD2. The CDR3 is made up of 18 amino acids. Germline loops: CDR1 SNHLY, CDR2 FYNNEI. Germline trimming cut 8 bases from V and 4 bases from J; bases unmatched to any gene: 12. CDR3 residues: CASPTGTSGRARPDTQYF. The CDR3 coding sequence is TGTGCCAGCCCTACCGGGACTAGCGGGAGGGCCCGTCCAGATACGCAGTATTTT.

The chain couples TRBV11-3 to TRBJ2-3; 9 positions match TRBD2. The length of the CDR3 is 15 residues. The trim removed 6 bases at V and 2 bases at J, leaving 6 bases unmatched. Germline values: CDR1 SGHNT, CDR2 YENEEA. DNA for the CDR3: TGTGCCAGCAGTTGGCTAGCGGGAACCACAGATACGCAGTATTTT. Its protein is CASSWLAGTTDTQYF.

This clone has just a few counts. This sequence joins TRBV28 and TRBJ2-1; 11 bases fit TRBD2. The V gene end was trimmed by 3 bases and the J gene end by 4 bases; junction bases not matched to a gene: 8. The CDR3 is 17 residues long. The germline gives CDR1 MDHEN, CDR2 SYDVKM. The CDR3, as DNA: TGTGCCAGCAGTTTCCGGACTAGCGGGCGCTTATACAATGAGCAGTTCTTC. Translating it yields CASSFRTSGRLYNEQFF. Based on the CDR3 plus reference TRBV28 and TRBJ2-1, the full variable domain is DVKVTQSSRYLVKRTGEKVFLECVQDMDHENMFWYRQDPGLGLRLIYFSYDVKMKEKGDIPEGYSVSREKKERFSLILESASTNQTSMYLCASSFRTSGRLYNEQFFGPGTRLTVL.

The J gene is TRBJ2-1, the V gene TRBV5-8; TRBD2 aligns across 7 bases. Germline trimming cut 4 bases from V and 0 bases from J; bases unmatched to any gene: 13. Germline CDR1 SGHTS, CDR2 YDEGEE. The CDR3 runs to 18 residues. DNA of the CDR3: TGTGCCAGCAGCGGCGATAGAGGGACTACCTACTCCTACAATGAGCAGTTCTTC. It codes for CASSGDRGTTYSYNEQFF.

This chain joins TRBV6-1 and TRBJ1-4, with D unresolved. V was pared by 2 bases and J by 9 bases, with 13 bases between. The CDR3 sequence is 14 residues long. Germline assignment: CDR1 MNHNS and CDR2 SASEGT. Here the CDR3 reads CASSEMYEGQKLFF. Written as DNA, the CDR3 is TGTGCCAGCAGTGAAATGTACGAGGGCCAAAAACTGTTTTTT.

The rearrangement joins TRBV30 to TRBJ2-5; 12 nucleotides align to TRBD2. V shed 1 base, J shed 5 bases, and the junction held 5 bases outside the gene matches. Germline loops: CDR1 GTSNPN, CDR2 SVGIG (reference sequence). The CDR3 consists of 15 residues. This chain's CDR3 is CAWSGTSGIRETQYF. The DNA for the CDR3 is TGTGCCTGGAGTGGGACTAGCGGGATCCGGGAGACCCAGTACTTC. Full variable domain (rest looked up from reference TRBV30 and TRBJ2-5): SQTIHQWPATLVQPVGSPLSLECTVEGTSNPNLYWYRQAAGRGLQLLFYSVGIGQISSEVPQNLSASRPQDRQFILSSKKLLLSDSGFYLCAWSGTSGIRETQYFGPGTRLLVL.

The chain couples TRBV18 to TRBJ2-2; TRBD2 might be the D (6 bases). CDR3 size: 16 residues. In germline, CDR1 is KGHSH, CDR2 LQKENI. The V gene lost 2 bases and the J gene lost 4 bases, with 14 bases spanning the gap. As DNA, the CDR3 is TGTGCCAGCTCACCATATACGGGAGCGGTCACCGGGGAGCTGTTTTTT. This encodes CASSPYTGAVTGELFF.

This clone was counted a single time. The chain uses TRBV28 and TRBJ1-5; weak D call: TRBD1 (6 bases). The V gene lost 6 bases and the J gene lost 7 bases, with 22 bases spanning the gap. Germline V lookup: CDR1 MDHEN, CDR2 SYDVKM. This CDR3 has 16 amino acids. For the CDR3, the DNA is TGTGCCAGCAGCCCAAGGGGGTGGTCAGGGGACCAGCCCCAGCATTTT. Protein sequence: CASSPRGWSGDQPQHF.

J is TRBJ2-7 and V is TRBV10-3, with 10 bases that match TRBD1. The CDR3 covers 14 residues. Germline lookup yields CDR1 ENHRY and CDR2 SYGVKD. J was trimmed by 6 bases and V by 5 bases; bases with no gene match: 7. The CDR3 DNA reads TGTGCCATCAGTCTGGGGACAGGGGTTAGCGAGCAGTACTTC. Residues: CAISLGTGVSEQYF.

V usage is TRBV6-5 and J usage is TRBJ2-3, with D possibly TRBD1 on 6 matching bases. Trimming pared 5 bases from V and 3 bases from J, leaving 15 bases between. This CDR3 is 15 amino acids long. CDR1 is MNHEY and CDR2 is SVGAGI in the germline V gene. The chain's CDR3 is CASSLRGGGTDTQYF. The DNA of the CDR3 is TGTGCCAGCAGTCTCAGGGGTGGTGGTACAGATACGCAGTATTTT.

The rearrangement links TRBV19 to TRBJ1-1; the D is unclear. This CDR3 region has 14 residues. Trimming removed 4 bases at V and 3 bases at J, with 12 bases between. Per germline, CDR1 LNHDA and CDR2 SQIVND (reference sequence). This chain's CDR3 is CASSRHAGDTEAFF. CDR3 bases: TGTGCCAGTAGTAGACACGCCGGGGACACTGAAGCTTTCTTT.

This clone was recorded a few times. This chain uses TRBV28 with TRBJ1-5, with TRBD1 identical over 8 bases. The germline V gene has CDR1 MDHEN and CDR2 SYDVKM. V gave up 4 bases and J gave up 9 bases; unmatched junction bases: 8. This CDR3 has 14 amino acids. The CDR3 is CASSSRTGHPPQHF. In DNA form, the CDR3 reads TGTGCCAGCAGTTCTCGGACAGGGCATCCGCCCCAGCATTTT.

The CDR3 is CSVPENSGANVLTF. The CDR3 coding sequence is TGCAGCGTTCCAGAAAACTCTGGGGCCAACGTCCTGACTTTC. This sequence joins TRBV29-1 and TRBJ2-6; D gene uncertain. Looked up from germline, CDR1 is SQVTM and CDR2 is ANQGSEA. This CDR3 region has 14 residues. V lost 5 bases and J 0 bases, leaving 8 bases between the germline ends.

This clone appeared a few times. The chain employs TRBV7-3 and TRBJ1-3; D is possibly TRBD1 (6 bases). This CDR3 region has 16 residues. V lost 5 bases and J lost 0, with 14 bases in between. Germline V CDR1 and CDR2: SGHTA, FQGTGA. Written as DNA, the CDR3 is TGTGCCAGCAGCGTATACAGGGTTCACTCTGGAAACACCATATATTTT. Amino acid sequence: CASSVYRVHSGNTIYF.

This sequence joins TRBV19 and TRBJ1-5; the match to TRBD1 covers 9 bases. V gave up 3 bases and J gave up 0 bases; unmatched junction bases: 3. Germline V gives CDR1 LNHDA, CDR2 SQIVND (reference sequence). The CDR3 has 16 amino acids. In DNA, the CDR3 is TGTGCCAGTAGTATCGGGACAGGGTATAGCAATCAGCCCCAGCATTTT. The encoded protein is CASSIGTGYSNQPQHF.

The chain links TRBV2 to TRBJ2-7; maybe TRBD2 (5 bases). Germline V gene data show CDR1 as SNHLY and CDR2 as FYNNEI. V gave up 7 bases and J gave up 3 bases, with 13 bases separating them. The CDR3 spans 13 residues. The CDR3 sequence is CASTMRGIYEQYF. The CDR3 bases are TGTGCCAGCACCATGAGAGGGATCTACGAGCAGTACTTC.

The rearrangement links TRBV21-1 to TRBJ2-5; TRBD2, the table's D call, lacks a check against the DNA. TRBV21-1 is termed a pseudogene. This CDR3 is built from 17 residues. CDR3 residues: CASRKRGDTNSKETQYF. CDR3 DNA sequence: TGTGCCAGCCGGAAACGGGGGGACACAAACTCGAAAGAGACCCAGTACTTC.

This chain connects TRBV6-6 to TRBJ1-1, with TRBD1 matching 7 bases. The CDR3 has 11 residues. With V trimmed by 6 bases and J by 11 bases, 6 bases remained unmatched. Germline CDR1 MNHNY, CDR2 SVGAGI (reference sequence). Written as DNA, the CDR3 is TGTGCCAGCAGCCCTGACAGGGTCGCTTTCTTT. Translated, it gives CASSPDRVAFF.

This chain uses TRBV2 with TRBJ2-3; D unresolved. The V end was cut by 6 bases, the J end by 0 bases, with 10 bases between. This CDR3 is 14 amino acids long. Germline CDR1 and CDR2: SNHLY and FYNNEI. The DNA of the CDR3 is TGTGCCAGCAGGCGGTCTGGAAGCACAGATACGCAGTATTTT. Translated, it gives CASRRSGSTDTQYF.

CDR3 region: CASSLSASGSGELFF. DNA of the CDR3: TGTGCCAGCAGCTTATCCGCTAGCGGGTCCGGGGAGCTGTTTTTT. The chain combines TRBV7-9 with TRBJ2-2; TRBD2 matches 8 bases. The CDR3 has 15 residues. V dropped 2 bases and J dropped 6; count of bases not matched to a gene: 5. Germline CDR1 SEHNR, CDR2 FQNEAQ (reference sequence).

This clone was counted between two and nine times. This sequence joins TRBV2 and TRBJ2-7; 9 nucleotides line up with TRBD1. This CDR3 region has 15 residues. With 6 bases clipped from V and 3 bases from J, the junction kept 9 bases outside the gene matches. CDR1 is SNHLY and CDR2 is FYNNEI in the germline V gene. CDR3 nucleotide sequence: TGTGCCAGCAGACCAGGACAGGGGAATCGCTACGAGCAGTACTTC. It specifies CASRPGQGNRYEQYF.

J is TRBJ2-5 and V is TRBV29-1; 8 bases align to TRBD1. The CDR3 runs 13 residues. From germline, CDR1 is SQVTM and CDR2 ANQGSEA. The ends lost 7 bases at V and 0 bases at J; junction bases unmatched: 4. CDR3 DNA: TGCAGCGCTTGGGACAGGTACCAAGAGACCCAGTACTTC. Translating gives CSAWDRYQETQYF.

V is TRBV28 and J is TRBJ1-4; D is possibly TRBD1 (6 bases). The ends were cut back, 6 bases at V and 6 bases at J, with 8 bases in the middle. CDR1 is MDHEN and CDR2 is SYDVKM in the germline V gene. The CDR3 length is 12 residues. CDR3 DNA sequence: TGTGCCAGCAGGAGGACAGATGAAAAACTGTTTTTT. It translates to CASRRTDEKLFF.